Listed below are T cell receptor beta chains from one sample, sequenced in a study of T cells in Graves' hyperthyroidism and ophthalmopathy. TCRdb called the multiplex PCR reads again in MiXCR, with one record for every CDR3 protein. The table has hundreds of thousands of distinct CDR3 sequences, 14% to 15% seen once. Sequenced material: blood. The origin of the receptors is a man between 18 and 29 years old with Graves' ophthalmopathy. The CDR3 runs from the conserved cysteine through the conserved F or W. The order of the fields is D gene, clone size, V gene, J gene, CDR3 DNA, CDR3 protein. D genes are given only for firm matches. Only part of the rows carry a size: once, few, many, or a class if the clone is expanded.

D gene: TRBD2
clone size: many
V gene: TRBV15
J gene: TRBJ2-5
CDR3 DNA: TGTGCCACCAGCAGAGGAGGACTAGCGGGGGGCCAAGAGACCCAGTACTTC
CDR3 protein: CATSRGGLAGGQETQYF

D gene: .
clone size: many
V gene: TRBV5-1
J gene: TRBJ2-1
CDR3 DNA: TGCGCCAGCAATGTGATTCTGGGGAGCTACAATGAGCAGTTCTTC
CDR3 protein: CASNVILGSYNEQFF

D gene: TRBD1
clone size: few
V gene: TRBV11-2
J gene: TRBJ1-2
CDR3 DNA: TGTGCCAGCAGCTGGCACAGGGGTGGCTACACCTTC
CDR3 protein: CASSWHRGGYTF

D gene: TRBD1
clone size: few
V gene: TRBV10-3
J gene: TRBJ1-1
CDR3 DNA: TGTGCCATCACTAGGGACAGGGAGCACACTGAAGCTTTCTTT
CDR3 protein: CAITRDREHTEAFF

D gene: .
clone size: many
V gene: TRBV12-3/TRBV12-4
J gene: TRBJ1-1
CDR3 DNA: TGTGCCAGCAGTTTTTGGATGGTGAGCACTGAAGCTTTCTTT
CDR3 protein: CASSFWMVSTEAFF

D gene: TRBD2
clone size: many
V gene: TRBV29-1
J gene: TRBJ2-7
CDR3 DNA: TGCAGCGTTGGGGGACTAGCGGGGGACGAGCAGTACTTC
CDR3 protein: CSVGGLAGDEQYF

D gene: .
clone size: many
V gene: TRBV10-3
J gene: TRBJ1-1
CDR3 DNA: TGTGCCATCAGTGGCGGGCAGAACACTGAAGCTTTCTTT
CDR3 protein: CAISGGQNTEAFF

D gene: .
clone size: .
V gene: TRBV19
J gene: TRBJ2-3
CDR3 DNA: TGTGCCAGTAGTCGGAGACCCATCCTCACAGATACGCAGTATTTT
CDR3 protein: CASSRRPILTDTQYF

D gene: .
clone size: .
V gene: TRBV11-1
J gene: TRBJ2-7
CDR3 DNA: TGTGCCAGCAGCGTACAGAGCAGCTCCTACGAGCAGTACTTC
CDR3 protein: CASSVQSSSYEQYF

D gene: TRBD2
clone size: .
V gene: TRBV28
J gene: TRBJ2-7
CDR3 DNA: TGTGCCAGCAGTTTCCCTAGCGGGGGTACCTACGAGCAGTACTTC
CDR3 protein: CASSFPSGGTYEQYF

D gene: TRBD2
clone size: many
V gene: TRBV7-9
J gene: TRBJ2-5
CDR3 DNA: TGTGCCAGCAGCTTACCCCGGAGCGGGAGGGCCGAAGAGACCCAGTACTTC
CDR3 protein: CASSLPRSGRAEETQYF

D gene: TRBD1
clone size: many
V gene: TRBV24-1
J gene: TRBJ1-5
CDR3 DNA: TGTGCCACCAGTGACCCTCGGACAGGGGCCGATCAGCCCCAGCATTTT
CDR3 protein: CATSDPRTGADQPQHF

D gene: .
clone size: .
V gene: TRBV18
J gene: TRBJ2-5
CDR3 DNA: TGTGCCAGCTCACTTCTAGACCTCCAAGATACCCAGTACTTC
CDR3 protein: CASSLLDLQDTQYF

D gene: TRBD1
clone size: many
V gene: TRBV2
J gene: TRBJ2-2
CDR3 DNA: TGTGCCAGCACTCTGGACAGGGCCGGGGAGCTGTTTTTT
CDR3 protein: CASTLDRAGELFF

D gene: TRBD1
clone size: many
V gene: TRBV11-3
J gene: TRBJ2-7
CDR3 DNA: TGTGCCAGCAGCTTAGATCTCCCGACAGGGGGTGAGCAGTACTTC
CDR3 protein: CASSLDLPTGGEQYF

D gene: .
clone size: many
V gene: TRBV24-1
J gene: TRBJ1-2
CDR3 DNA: TGTGCCACCAACGACCTGGGCGGGATCGGCTACACCTTC
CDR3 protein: CATNDLGGIGYTF

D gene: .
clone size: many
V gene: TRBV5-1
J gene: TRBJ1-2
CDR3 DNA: TGCGCCAGCAGCTTGGAAACAGGGCGCAACTATGGCTACACCTTC
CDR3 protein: CASSLETGRNYGYTF

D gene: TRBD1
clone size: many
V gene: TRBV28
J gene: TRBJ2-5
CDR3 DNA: TGTGCCAGCAGTGGGTATAGGGGGCTTCAAGAGACCCAGTACTTC
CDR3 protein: CASSGYRGLQETQYF

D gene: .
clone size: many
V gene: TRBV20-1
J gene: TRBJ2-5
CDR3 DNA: TGCAGTGTTGGGGAACCTGGGCAAGAGACCCAGTACTTC
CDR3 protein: CSVGEPGQETQYF

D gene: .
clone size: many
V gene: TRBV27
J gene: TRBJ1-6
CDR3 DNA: TGTGCCAGCAGTTCCGCCTCCCCCCATAATTCACCCCTCCACTTT
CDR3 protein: CASSSASPHNSPLHF

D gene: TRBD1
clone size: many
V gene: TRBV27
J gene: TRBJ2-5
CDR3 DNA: TGTGCCAGCCGTGACAGGGCCCAAGAGACCCAGTACTTC
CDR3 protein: CASRDRAQETQYF

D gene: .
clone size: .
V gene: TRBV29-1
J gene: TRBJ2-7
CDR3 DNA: TGCAGCGTGGCACCCGTTGACGGAGCCTCCTACGAGCAGTACTTC
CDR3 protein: CSVAPVDGASYEQYF

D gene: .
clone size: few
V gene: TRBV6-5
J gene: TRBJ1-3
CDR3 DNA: TGTGCCAGCAGTTACTACAGGTCCAACTCTGGAAACACCATATATTTT
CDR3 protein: CASSYYRSNSGNTIYF

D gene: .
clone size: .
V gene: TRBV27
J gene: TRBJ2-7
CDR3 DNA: TGTGCCAGCAGTTTGGCCCCGGAGAGCTCCTACGAGCAGTACTTC
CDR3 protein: CASSLAPESSYEQYF

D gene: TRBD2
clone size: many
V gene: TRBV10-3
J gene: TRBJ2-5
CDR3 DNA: TGTGCCATCAGTGGGAGGACTAGCGGGAGAGAGACCCAGTACTTC
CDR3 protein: CAISGRTSGRETQYF

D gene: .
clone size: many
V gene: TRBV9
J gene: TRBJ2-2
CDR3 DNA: TGTGCCAGCAGCAGACTAGTCACTGGGGAGCTGTTTTTT
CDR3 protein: CASSRLVTGELFF

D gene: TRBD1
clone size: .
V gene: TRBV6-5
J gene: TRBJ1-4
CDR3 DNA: TGTGCCAGCAGTTACTCCGGGACAGGGGTTCAAAAACTGTTTTTT
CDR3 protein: CASSYSGTGVQKLFF

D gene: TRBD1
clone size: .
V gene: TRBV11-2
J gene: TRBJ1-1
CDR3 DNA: TGTGCCAGCGGCCGAAAGGGGACAGCGAACACCGAAGCTTTCTTT
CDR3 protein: CASGRKGTANTEAFF

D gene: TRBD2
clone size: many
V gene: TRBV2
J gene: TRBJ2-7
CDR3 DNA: TGTGCCAGCGGGACTACATCCTACGAGCAGTACTTC
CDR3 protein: CASGTTSYEQYF

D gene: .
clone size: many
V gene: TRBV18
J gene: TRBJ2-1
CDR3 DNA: TGTGCCAGCTCACCACCTACGGGGGAGTCGTACAATGAGCAGTTCTTC
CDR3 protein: CASSPPTGESYNEQFF

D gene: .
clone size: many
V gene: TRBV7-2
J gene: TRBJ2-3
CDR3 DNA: TGTGCCAGCAGCTTAGACAACACAGATACGCAGTATTTT
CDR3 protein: CASSLDNTDTQYF

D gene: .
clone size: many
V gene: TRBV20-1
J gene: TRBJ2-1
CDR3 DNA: TGCAGTGCTAGAGAGGGTGGGGACGAGCAGTTCTTC
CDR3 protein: CSAREGGDEQFF

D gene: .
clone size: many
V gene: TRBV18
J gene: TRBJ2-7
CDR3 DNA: TGTGCCAGCTCACCAGGTGACATGTCCTACGAGCAGTACTTC
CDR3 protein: CASSPGDMSYEQYF

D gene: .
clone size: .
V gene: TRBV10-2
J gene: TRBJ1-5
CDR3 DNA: TGCGCCAGCAGTGAACCCGGGTTCAATCAGCCCCAGCATTTT
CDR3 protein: CASSEPGFNQPQHF

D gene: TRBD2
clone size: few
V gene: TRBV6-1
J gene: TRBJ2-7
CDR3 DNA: TGTGCCAGCAGTTTTATATACGGGGGGGGGTTCTACGAGCAGTACTTC
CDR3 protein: CASSFIYGGGFYEQYF

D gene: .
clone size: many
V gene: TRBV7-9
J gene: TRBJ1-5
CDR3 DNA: TGTGCCAGCAGCCTACACGGGGACCAGCCCCAGCATTTT
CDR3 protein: CASSLHGDQPQHF

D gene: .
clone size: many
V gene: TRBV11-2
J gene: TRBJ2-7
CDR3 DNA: TGTGCCAGCAGCGTTAGGGACGACTACGAGCAGTACTTC
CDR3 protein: CASSVRDDYEQYF

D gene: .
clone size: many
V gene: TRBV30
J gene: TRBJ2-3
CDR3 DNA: TGTGCCTGGAGTCGGGCAGATACGCAGTATTTT
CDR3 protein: CAWSRADTQYF

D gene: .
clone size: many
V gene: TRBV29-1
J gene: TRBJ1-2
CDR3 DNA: TGCAGCGTTGAAGAAATAGGGAATACAAATGGCTACACCTTC
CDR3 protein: CSVEEIGNTNGYTF

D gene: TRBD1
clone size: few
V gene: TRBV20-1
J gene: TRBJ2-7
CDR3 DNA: TGCAGTGCTAGGGCGGCGACAGGGGGCTACGAGCAGTACTTC
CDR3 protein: CSARAATGGYEQYF

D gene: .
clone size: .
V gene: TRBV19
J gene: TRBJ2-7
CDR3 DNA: TGTGCCAGTAGTATAGAGGTAGGGAACGAGCAGTACTTC
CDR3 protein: CASSIEVGNEQYF

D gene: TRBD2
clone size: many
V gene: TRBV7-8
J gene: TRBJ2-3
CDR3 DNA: TGTGCCAGCAGCTTCGCGGGAGTGGTAGATACGCAGTATTTT
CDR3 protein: CASSFAGVVDTQYF

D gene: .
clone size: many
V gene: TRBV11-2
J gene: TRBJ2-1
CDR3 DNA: TGTGCCAGCAGCTTAGATCACAGTAGCAATGAGCAGTTCTTC
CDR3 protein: CASSLDHSSNEQFF

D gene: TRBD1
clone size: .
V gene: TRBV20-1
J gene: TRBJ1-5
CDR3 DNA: TGCAGTGCTAGACCCGGGACAGACGGTCAGCCCCAGCATTTT
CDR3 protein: CSARPGTDGQPQHF

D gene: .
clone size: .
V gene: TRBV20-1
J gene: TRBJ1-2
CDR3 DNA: TGCAGTGCCTTGGACGGCCAGGGCTACACCTTC
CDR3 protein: CSALDGQGYTF

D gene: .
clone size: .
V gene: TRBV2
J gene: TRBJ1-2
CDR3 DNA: TGTGCCAGCAGTGGGACAGAACTAACTATGGGCTACACCTTC
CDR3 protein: CASSGTELTMGYTF

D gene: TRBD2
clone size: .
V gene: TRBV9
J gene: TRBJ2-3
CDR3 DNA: TGTGCCAGCAGCGTAGCCGGGACACTAGCGGTGGATACGCAGTATTTT
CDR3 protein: CASSVAGTLAVDTQYF

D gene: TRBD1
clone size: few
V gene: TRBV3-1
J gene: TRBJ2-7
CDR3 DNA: TGTGCCAGCAGCACCGCCGGGACAGGGAGTTTCTACGAGCAGTACTTC
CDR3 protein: CASSTAGTGSFYEQYF

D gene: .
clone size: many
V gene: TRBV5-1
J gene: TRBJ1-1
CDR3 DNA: TGCGCCAGCAGCTTGGAAGGGGTCACTGAAGCTTTCTTT
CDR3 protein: CASSLEGVTEAFF

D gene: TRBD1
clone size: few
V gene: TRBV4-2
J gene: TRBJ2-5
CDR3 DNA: TGTGCCAGCAGCCCCCTAGGACAGGGGGCTGAGACCCAGTACTTC
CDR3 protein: CASSPLGQGAETQYF

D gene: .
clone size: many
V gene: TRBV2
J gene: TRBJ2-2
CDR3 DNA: TGTGCCAGCATCATGGGGACTGGAAGGCTCGGGGAGCTGTTTTTT
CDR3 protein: CASIMGTGRLGELFF

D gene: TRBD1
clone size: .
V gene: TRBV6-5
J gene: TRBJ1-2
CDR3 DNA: TGTGCCAGCAGTTACTCGAAGACAGGGGGTATGGGCGGCTACACCTTC
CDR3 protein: CASSYSKTGGMGGYTF

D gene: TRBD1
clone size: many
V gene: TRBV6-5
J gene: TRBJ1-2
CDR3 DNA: TGTGCCAGCAGTTACTCGGGACAGGGAAACTATGGCTACACCTTC
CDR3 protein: CASSYSGQGNYGYTF

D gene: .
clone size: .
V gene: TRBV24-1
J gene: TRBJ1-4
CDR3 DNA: TGTGCCACCAGTGGTTTCCAGGCCGGGACACAGAATGAAAAACTGTTTTTT
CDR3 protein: CATSGFQAGTQNEKLFF

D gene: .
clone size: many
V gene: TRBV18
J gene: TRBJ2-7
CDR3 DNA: TGTGCCAGCTCACAGAGGGGAGGCTACGAGCAGTACTTC
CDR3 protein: CASSQRGGYEQYF

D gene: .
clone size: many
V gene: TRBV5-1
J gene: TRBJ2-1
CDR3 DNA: TGCGCCAGCAGCTTGGGACAGGGCGGGGTTTTAGGCAATGAGCAGTTCTTC
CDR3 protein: CASSLGQGGVLGNEQFF

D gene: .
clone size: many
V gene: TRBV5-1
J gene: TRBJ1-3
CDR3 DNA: TGCGCCAGCAGCTCGGGACCTTTCGGAAACACCATATATTTT
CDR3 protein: CASSSGPFGNTIYF

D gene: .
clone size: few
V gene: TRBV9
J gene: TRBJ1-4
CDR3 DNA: TGTGCCAGCAGCCCTTATGACAGGTCTACTAATGAAAAACTGTTTTTT
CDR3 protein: CASSPYDRSTNEKLFF

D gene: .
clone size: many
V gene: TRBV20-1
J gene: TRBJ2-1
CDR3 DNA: TGCAGTGCTAGAGGGGGGGTGTTCAATGAGCAGTTCTTC
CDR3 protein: CSARGGVFNEQFF

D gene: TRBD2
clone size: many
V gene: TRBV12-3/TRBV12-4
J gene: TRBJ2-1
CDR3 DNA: TGTGCCAGCACCGGGACTAGCGGTTACAATGAGCAGTTCTTC
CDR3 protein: CASTGTSGYNEQFF